Listed here are 10 T cell receptor beta chains from one sample, sequenced in a study of cytomegalovirus exposure and HLA in healthy donors. With 60 Vbeta and 13 Jbeta primers, the PCR was carried out. The protocol was immunoSEQ multiplex PCR, while the TCRdb copy is restricted to in-frame clones and leaves out a portion. The sample carries approximately 110,000 clones, about 70% recorded once. Sequencing was carried out using PBMCs. The receptor source for this set is a woman between 40 and 50 years old in good health and CMV-seronegative.

The V call is TRBV28, the J call TRBJ2-5; D is possibly TRBD1 (6 bases). The DNA end favors TRBJ2-7, so the J call may be wrong. The length of the CDR3 is 14 residues. CDR1 and CDR2 (germline): MDHEN, SYDVKM. The DNA for the CDR3 is TGTGCCAGCAGAGGGACACCTCCCTCCTACGAGCAGTACTTC. Its protein product is CASRGTPPSYEQYF.

The rearrangement links TRBV9 to TRBJ2-1; the match to TRBD2 covers 9 bases. CDR1 is SGDLS and CDR2 is YYNGEE in the germline V gene. The CDR3 loop spans 15 amino acids. V trimming: 5 bases; J trimming: 7 bases; junction bases outside the gene matches: 10. The chain's CDR3 is CASSPGETSGNEQFF. The CDR3 coding sequence is TGTGCCAGCAGTCCCGGTGAGACTAGCGGTAATGAGCAGTTCTTC.

The V call is TRBV7-3, the J call TRBJ1-1; unclear D gene. CDR1 is SGHTA and CDR2 is FQGTGA in the germline V gene. The length of the CDR3 is 15 residues. V lost 5 bases and J lost 5, with 18 bases in between. DNA of the CDR3: TGTGCCAGCAGCCCTCAACGGGAAGGGAGGACTGAAGCTTTCTTT. It codes for CASSPQREGRTEAFF.

J is TRBJ2-7 and V is TRBV19; weak D call: TRBD2 (6 bases). V lost 6 bases and J lost 2, with 14 bases in between. Germline V gene sequence: CDR1 LNHDA, CDR2 SQIVND (reference sequence). CDR3 length: 14 amino acids. The CDR3 DNA sequence: TGTGCCAGTAGAAGGGTGGAGGGGCCCTACGAGCAGTACTTC. Residues: CASRRVEGPYEQYF. Based on the CDR3 plus reference TRBV19 and TRBJ2-7, the full variable domain is DGGITQSPKYLFRKEGQNVTLSCEQNLNHDAMYWYRQDPGQGLRLIYYSQIVNDFQKGDIAEGYSVSREKKESFPLTVTSAQKNPTAFYLCASRRVEGPYEQYFGPGTRLTVT.

The chain employs TRBV4-2 and TRBJ2-2; the match to TRBD2 covers 13 bases. The germline V gene encodes CDR1 LGHNA and CDR2 YNFKEQ. Trimming cost V 0 bases and J 6 bases; bases outside gene matches: 7. This CDR3 has 18 residues. The CDR3 region has the DNA TGTGCCAGCAGCCAAGATATATCGACTAGCGGGGGGTCCGGGGAGCTGTTTTTT. Translation gives CASSQDISTSGGSGELFF.

The count of this clone is one. The chain employs TRBV18 and TRBJ2-1, with 10 bases that match TRBD2. The germline CDR1 and CDR2 sequences are KGHSH and LQKENI. The CDR3 contains 16 residues. Trimming removed 0 bases from V and 7 bases from J; junction bases left unmatched: 6. This CDR3 reads CASSPPLAGERNEQFF. CDR3 bases: TGTGCCAGCTCACCACCGCTAGCGGGAGAACGGAATGAGCAGTTCTTC.

Turning to this clone: At the DNA level, this CDR3 is encoded by other sequences in the same sample as well. This chain links TRBV7-2 with TRBJ1-1; tentatively, D is TRBD1 (6 bases). Germline assignment: CDR1 SGHTA and CDR2 FQGNSA. CDR3 length equals 15 residues. V was cut by 3 bases and J by 3 bases, with 14 bases left in between. The CDR3 loop is CASSFNRVMDTEAFF. CDR3 nucleotides: TGTGCCAGCAGCTTTAACAGGGTTATGGACACTGAAGCTTTCTTT.

The chain combines TRBV9 with TRBJ2-3, with no clear D. This CDR3 spans 13 amino acids. Per germline, CDR1 SGDLS and CDR2 YYNGEE. Between the trimmed V and J ends, which lost 0 bases and 4 bases, there was a span of 6 bases. CDR3 residues: CASSVDGPDTQYF. For the CDR3, the DNA is TGTGCCAGCAGCGTAGATGGGCCAGATACGCAGTATTTT.

This chain uses TRBV7-3 with TRBJ2-2; D gene uncertain. The CDR3 is 12 amino acids. Trimming removed 6 bases at V and 8 bases at J, with 10 bases between. Germline V gene lookup returns CDR1 SGHTA and CDR2 FQGTGA. The CDR3 region is CASRLMEGELFF. DNA of the CDR3: TGTGCCAGCAGACTCATGGAGGGGGAGCTGTTTTTT.

The J gene is TRBJ1-1, the V gene TRBV13; D gene uncertain. Germline loops: CDR1 PRHDT, CDR2 FYEKMQ (reference sequence). The CDR3 covers 14 residues. V was cut by 5 bases and J by 1 base, with 11 bases left in between. The CDR3 here is CASSTQPTNTEAFF. In DNA form, the CDR3 reads TGTGCCAGCAGCACCCAACCTACGAACACTGAAGCTTTCTTT. The complete variable domain, with remaining parts taken from reference TRBV13 and TRBJ1-1, reads AAGVIQSPRHLIKEKRETATLKCYPIPRHDTVYWYQQGPGQDPQFLISFYEKMQSDKGSIPDRFSAQQFSDYHSELNMSSLELGDSALYFCASSTQPTNTEAFFGQGTRLTVV.